The 27 T cell receptor beta chains reported below all come from one sample, sequenced in a study of post-analysis software for immune sequencing data. General study findings and limits: In patients, five or six TRBV segments were more frequent than in controls, with TRBV5-6, TRBV5-1 and TRBV20-1 among them.

Their specific antigens are unknown. cDNA libraries for TCR beta contained unique molecular identifiers. TCRdb reprocessed the PCR reads via MiXCR and lists one record per CDR3 protein. The repertoire holds about 540,000 distinct CDR3 sequences, with approximately 31% as singletons. The source material was blood. These receptors were obtained from a girl aged 2 to 17 with multiple sclerosis.

There are many counts of this clonotype. This rearrangement joins TRBV10-3 to TRBJ2-1, with 8 bases aligning to TRBD2. CDR1 and CDR2 from the germline V gene are ENHRY and SYGVKD. V was clipped by 3 bases and J by 2 bases; unmatched bases: 12. This CDR3 contains 18 residues. This chain's CDR3 is CAISDSPAGGGPYNEQFF. For the CDR3, the DNA is TGTGCCATCAGTGATAGTCCCGCCGGCGGGGGGCCCTACAATGAGCAGTTCTTC.

The rearrangement joins TRBV20-1 to TRBJ1-5; 7 nucleotides match TRBD1. Per the germline V gene, CDR1 is DFQATT and CDR2 is SNEGSKA (reference sequence). V shed 1 base and J 7 bases; nucleotides not matched to a gene: 7. The CDR3 length is 14 residues. Written as DNA, the CDR3 is TGCAGTGCTAGAGCGGCGACAGGGAAGCAGCCCCAGCATTTT. This codes for CSARAATGKQPQHF.

This clonotype was detected a few times. The genes are TRBV28 and TRBJ2-1; D gene uncertain. Trimming pared 7 bases from V and 1 base from J, leaving 14 bases between. Germline V CDR1 and CDR2: MDHEN, SYDVKM. CDR3 length: 15 amino acids. In DNA form, the CDR3 reads TGTGCCAGCACCTCTGGAGCTACGTCCTACAATGAGCAGTTCTTC. Translation gives CASTSGATSYNEQFF.

The genes are TRBV24-1 and TRBJ2-5; the D is unclear. Trimming pared 5 bases from V and 2 bases from J, leaving 5 bases between. The CDR3 is made up of 12 amino acids. Looked up from germline, CDR1 is KGHDR and CDR2 is SFDVKD. The CDR3: CATSARQETQYF. CDR3 coding DNA: TGTGCCACCAGTGCGAGGCAAGAGACCCAGTACTTC.

This clonotype was detected many times. The rearrangement uses TRBV18 and TRBJ1-6; 9 positions agree with TRBD1. The germline V gene encodes CDR1 KGHSH and CDR2 LQKENI. This CDR3 region has 18 residues. V lost 3 bases and J lost 3; bases outside the gene matches: 9. In nucleotides, the CDR3 is TGTGCCAGCTCACCTCCTGTCGGACAGGGGCGCTATAATTCACCCCTCCACTTT. Encoded protein: CASSPPVGQGRYNSPLHF.

The chain couples TRBV5-1 to TRBJ1-2; D unresolved. From germline, CDR1 is SGHRS and CDR2 YFSETQ. Trimming pared 4 bases from V and 4 bases from J, leaving 11 bases between. The CDR3 is made up of 13 amino acids. The CDR3 reads CASSPALGYGYTF. The CDR3 DNA follows: TGCGCCAGCAGCCCCGCCTTGGGCTATGGCTACACCTTC.

The chain is built from TRBV12-3 or TRBV12-4 and TRBJ2-7; tentatively, D is TRBD2 (5 bases). V lost 1 base to trimming and J lost 7 bases, with 11 bases between them. The CDR3 covers 13 residues. The DNA of the CDR3 is TGTGCCAGCAGTTTAGGGACTTCTTTGGAGCAGTACTTC. It codes for CASSLGTSLEQYF.

In regard to this clonotype: The CDR3 carries no conserved terminal phenylalanine or tryptophan, so it likely arises from a read error. J is TRBJ2-5 and V is TRBV20-1, with a weak D call TRBD1 (5 bases). The last part of the DNA fits TRBJ2-7 better; the J call may be wrong. This CDR3 is built from 13 residues. The germline V gene encodes CDR1 DFQATT and CDR2 SNEGSKA (reference sequence). CDR3 DNA: TGCAGTGCTCCGACAGAGAACGGATACGAGCAGTACTTA. It specifies CSAPTENGYEQYL.

V is TRBV7-9 and J is TRBJ2-3; D remains unclear. V gave up 0 bases and J gave up 4 bases, with 11 bases separating them. Germline V gene data show CDR1 as SEHNR and CDR2 as FQNEAQ (reference sequence). The CDR3 spans 15 residues. The CDR3 spells CASSLALVSADTQYF. The CDR3 DNA reads as TGTGCCAGCAGCTTAGCGCTGGTTTCGGCAGATACGCAGTATTTT.

This sequence joins TRBV10-1 and TRBJ2-5; D is perhaps TRBD1 or TRBD2 (5 bases each). V was clipped by 2 bases and J by 6 bases, with 16 bases between them. Germline loops: CDR1 WNHNN, CDR2 SYGVQD (reference sequence). The CDR3 spans 15 residues. CDR3 coding DNA: TGCGCCAGCAGTGAGGGACTGGGGGTCGGGAAGACCCAGTACTTC. Translated: CASSEGLGVGKTQYF.

The chain recombines TRBV5-1 with TRBJ1-2; 11 bases are a match to TRBD1. The germline gives CDR1 SGHRS, CDR2 YFSETQ. V dropped 5 bases and J dropped 4; count of bases not matched to a gene: 7. This CDR3 has 15 amino acids. The CDR3 is CASSYGQGASYGYTF. In nucleotides, the CDR3 is TGCGCCAGCAGTTACGGACAGGGGGCGTCCTATGGCTACACCTTC.

The chain recombines TRBV5-1 with TRBJ2-7; D assignment may be TRBD1 or TRBD2 (5 bases each). The CDR3 is 15 residues long. Germline assignment: CDR1 SGHRS and CDR2 YFSETQ. V lost 5 bases to trimming and J lost 2 bases, with 17 bases between them. CDR3 in amino acids: CASSLTQGDTYEQYF. In DNA, the CDR3 is TGCGCCAGCAGTCTGACCCAGGGAGACACCTACGAGCAGTACTTC.

A few counts support this clonotype. The genes are TRBV6-5 and TRBJ2-6; no clear D gene. Trimming shortened V by 8 bases and J by 2 bases, and 4 bases separated the two germline ends. CDR3 length equals 12 residues. CDR1 and CDR2 from the germline V gene are MNHEY and SVGAGI. The DNA of the CDR3 is TGTGCCAGCTGGGCTGGGGCCAACGTCCTGACTTTC. This translates into CASWAGANVLTF.

This clonotype has at least ten counts. The chain uses TRBV20-1 and TRBJ2-6, with 10 bases lining up with TRBD1. J gave up 0 bases and V 1 base, and 9 bases lay outside the gene matches. The V gene's germline CDR1 is DFQATT and CDR2 SNEGSKA (reference sequence). The length of the CDR3 is 19 residues. In DNA form, the CDR3 reads TGCAGTGCTAGAGGGTTACCGGGACAGGGGCCCTCTGGGGCCAACGTCCTGACTTTC. The encoded protein is CSARGLPGQGPSGANVLTF.

The chain combines TRBV6-1 with TRBJ1-1, with D possibly being TRBD1 (5 bases). The germline V and J ends were trimmed by 2 bases and 11 bases, with 12 bases remaining between them. Per the germline V gene, CDR1 is MNHNS and CDR2 is SASEGT. The CDR3 runs 12 residues. CDR3 sequence (DNA): TGTGCCAGCAGTGAATTGGTCAGGGAGGCTTTCTTT. The encoded protein is CASSELVREAFF.

This clonotype occurred a few times. This chain links TRBV6-6 with TRBJ1-2; 9 nucleotides match TRBD1. The J segment lost 7 bases and the V segment lost 5 bases, leaving 14 bases of the junction unmatched. This CDR3 is built from 16 residues. Germline CDR1 and CDR2: MNHNY and SVGAGI (reference sequence). For the CDR3, the DNA is TGTGCCAGCAGTCCCGTTCTGGGACAGGGCCGCTCTGGCTACACCTTC. It specifies CASSPVLGQGRSGYTF.

The V gene is TRBV10-3, the J gene TRBJ1-1; D is uncertain. The CDR3 is 16 residues long. Per germline, CDR1 ENHRY and CDR2 SYGVKD. V was trimmed by 0 bases and J by 2 bases, leaving 13 bases between them. CDR3 sequence: CAISESYVEANTEAFF. The CDR3 bases are TGTGCCATCAGTGAGTCGTATGTGGAAGCTAACACTGAAGCTTTCTTT.

The V gene is TRBV20-1, the J gene TRBJ1-1; a weak D match, TRBD1 (6 bases). The CDR3 consists of 14 residues. Looked up from germline, CDR1 is DFQATT and CDR2 is SNEGSKA (reference sequence). Trimming took off 5 bases at V and 4 bases at J, with 17 bases between the two ends. The CDR3 nucleotides read TGCAGTGCTGTCCGGGGTCGGGGGGCCACTGAAGCTTTCTTT. Translation gives CSAVRGRGATEAFF.

The V and J genes are TRBV7-8 and TRBJ1-2; D possibly corresponds to TRBD1 (5 bases). The CDR3 has 14 amino acids. Germline V gene sequence: CDR1 SGHVS, CDR2 FQNEAQ. Trimming removed 2 bases from V and 8 bases from J, with 15 bases in between. CDR3 protein: CASSLLAWGGGYTF. In DNA form, the CDR3 reads TGTGCCAGCAGCTTATTAGCGTGGGGCGGAGGCTACACCTTC.

This clonotype was recorded once. V gene TRBV15 combines with J gene TRBJ2-5; the D is unclear. The CDR3 is 12 amino acids. V lost 2 bases and J 4 bases, leaving 5 bases between the germline ends. Germline V lookup: CDR1 LNHNV, CDR2 YYDKDF (reference sequence). In nucleotides, the CDR3 is TGTGCCACCAGCAGACTAGGAGAGACCCAGTACTTC. It codes for CATSRLGETQYF.

This clonotype has a single count. Since a much larger clone is just one base distant, this may be a read error. The chain employs TRBV5-1 and TRBJ2-7; D tentatively fits TRBD1 or TRBD2 (6 bases each). V dropped 0 bases and J dropped 3 bases, with 10 bases sitting between them. The CDR3 runs to 14 residues. CDR1 and CDR2 from the germline V gene are SGHRS and YFSETQ. CDR3 nucleotides: TGCGCCAGCAGCTTGGGCGGGACAATCTACGAGCAGTACTTC. Translated: CASSLGGTIYEQYF.

In this sample, this clonotype turned up a few times. The chain links TRBV27 to TRBJ2-1; 8 bases are shared with TRBD2. Germline loops: CDR1 MNHEY, CDR2 SMNVEV (reference sequence). This CDR3 contains 16 residues. V lost 5 bases, J lost 8 bases, and 14 bases stayed unmatched. DNA of the CDR3: TGTGCCAGCAGTCTCGACGGGGGGGCAGGGCCCCATGAGCAGTTCTTC. It yields the protein CASSLDGGAGPHEQFF.

This clonotype was detected only a few times. This rearrangement joins TRBV28 to TRBJ1-2; 7 nucleotides match TRBD1. Germline assignment: CDR1 MDHEN and CDR2 SYDVKM. The CDR3 is 14 amino acids. With V trimmed by 6 bases and J by 8 bases, 12 bases remained unmatched. This CDR3 is CASSPLTRQGGYTF. As DNA, the CDR3 is TGTGCCAGCAGCCCCCTCACCCGACAGGGCGGCTACACCTTC.

The chain employs TRBV7-9 and TRBJ1-5; D is perhaps TRBD1 (5 bases). The CDR3 extends over 15 amino acids. V dropped 5 bases and J dropped 4 bases, with 15 bases sitting between them. Germline assignment: CDR1 SEHNR and CDR2 FQNEAQ (reference sequence). This CDR3 reads CASSGGVGRNQPQHF. The CDR3 DNA reads TGTGCCAGCAGCGGGGGTGTGGGGAGAAATCAGCCCCAGCATTTT.

The genes are TRBV9 and TRBJ2-2; D is unresolved. Trimming cost V 0 bases and J 7 bases, with 7 bases left between them. The CDR3 totals 13 residues. Germline assignment: CDR1 SGDLS and CDR2 YYNGEE. The CDR3 nucleotides are TGTGCCAGCAGCGTAGCGGCCGACGGGGAGCTGTTTTTT. As protein: CASSVAADGELFF.

This clonotype was detected only a few times. This chain joins TRBV11-1 and TRBJ2-5; D gene ambiguous. The CDR3 is 14 residues long. Germline V lookup: CDR1 SGHAT, CDR2 FQDESV (reference sequence). Trimming pared 3 bases from V and 0 bases from J, leaving 8 bases between. CDR3 DNA: TGTGCCAGCAGCTTTCTTTCTAACCAAGAGACCCAGTACTTC. Amino acid sequence: CASSFLSNQETQYF.

The chain joins TRBV12-3 or TRBV12-4 to TRBJ2-7, with TRBD1 matching over 7 bases. V was clipped by 6 bases and J by 7 bases; unmatched bases: 9. The length of the CDR3 is 13 residues. The CDR3 bases are TGTGCCAGCAGGAGAGGACAGGTGGGGGAGCAGTACTTC. Translated, it gives CASRRGQVGEQYF.